The text below deals with one TCR beta chain. The antigen is undetermined. This CDR3 is built from 16 residues. CDR1 MNHNY and CDR2 SVGAGI come from the germline V gene (reference sequence). Germline trimming cut 5 bases from V and 0 bases from J; bases unmatched to any gene: 5. These data come from a study of T cells in tumors after PD-1 blockade. On the study more broadly: No patient had prior checkpoint blockade, systemic immunosuppression, or radiotherapy within 4 weeks. Patients received pembrolizumab 200 mg every 3 weeks or cemiplimab 350 mg every 2 weeks.

Study-level findings and limits: Blood contained about 43% of the tumor's TCR clonotypes.

TCRdb's table, derived via immunoSEQ multiplex PCR, lists solely in-frame clones and lacks some. The sample lists roughly 48,000 clones; roughly 80% were seen once. Input was 616 ng to 6,004 ng of genomic DNA from tumor or blood. The chain recombines TRBV6-6 with TRBJ2-1, with TRBD2 matching 9 bases. This receptor was obtained from a human donor with basal cell carcinoma. Sequenced material: PBMCs, taken before anti-PD-1 treatment. The CDR3 region is CASSTKRGDSYNEQFF. CDR3 coding DNA: TGTGCCAGCAGTACCAAGCGGGGGGACTCCTACAATGAGCAGTTCTTC.